The rows below give T cell receptor beta chains drawn from one sample of a study of radiation and T cells in renal cell carcinoma. The assay was immunoSEQ multiplex PCR, and TCRdb's table has in-frame clones only and misses some. The sample shows 100,000 or so clones, approximately 86% of them seen only once. The material was blood, obtained from a patient whose treatment included radiotherapy and nephrectomy. These receptors were taken from a man aged 50-59 years with renal cell carcinoma. CDR3s include the opening cysteine and the closing phenylalanine or tryptophan. Fields, in order: V gene, J gene, CDR3 protein.

TRBV2,TRBJ1-3,CARQGAIGNTIYF
TRBV7-6,TRBJ2-3,CASSGGLASTDTQYF
TRBV6-6,TRBJ1-5,CASRPVGDNNQPQHF
TRBV30,TRBJ2-1,CAWSGVAGHNEQFF
TRBV6-1,TRBJ2-5,CASSERRGVSVETQYF
TRBV5-4,TRBJ2-3,CASSLGGTSGVNTDTQYF
TRBV19,TRBJ1-1,CASSISITGQKAFF
TRBV10-3,TRBJ2-7,CAISGSDRSSSYEQYF
TRBV4-2,TRBJ1-5,CASSQDSGRLANQPQHF
TRBV30,TRBJ1-2,CACTPRGGYTF
TRBV11-3,TRBJ1-1,CASSLERGRKAFF
TRBV5-1,TRBJ2-1,CASSSGLAGGNEQFF
TRBV30,TRBJ1-5,CAWSDGRTGIQPQHF
TRBV11-2,TRBJ2-1,CASSLFQLLNEQFF
TRBV28,TRBJ2-7,CASSFTSGSSEQYF
TRBV15,TRBJ1-5,CATSRGQGIYGSNQPQHF
TRBV10-3,TRBJ2-5,CAISARDQEETQYF
TRBV7-2,TRBJ1-2,CASSWQGHYGYTF
TRBV5-1,TRBJ1-3,CASIHLTGGKNTIYF
TRBV7-2,TRBJ1-3,CASSFGTGNTIYF
TRBV5-1,TRBJ2-7,CASSMGQDGEQYF
TRBV15,TRBJ2-5,CATSRDRGNQETQYF
TRBV30,TRBJ1-3,CAWGSSGNTIYF
TRBV27,TRBJ2-3,CASSLSQELASETDTQYF
TRBV6-6,TRBJ2-4,CASSYNQENIQYF
TRBV9,TRBJ1-2,CASSPLEGARFGYTF
TRBV2,TRBJ2-1,CASRGQRGGPNEQFF
TRBV5-1,TRBJ1-1,CASSQNSGGTEAFF
TRBV9,TRBJ1-1,CASSAWDGNTEAFF
TRBV19,TRBJ2-7,CASSIFGRTRSYEQYF
TRBV30,TRBJ1-1,CAWSFSQNTEAFF
TRBV5-1,TRBJ2-6,CASSKTGTPGANVLTF
TRBV19,TRBJ1-2,CASTPGQGPYGYTF
TRBV28,TRBJ1-5,CASSLLPGLGQPQHF
TRBV18,TRBJ1-2,CASSRTGTGPTNYGYTF
TRBV30,TRBJ1-3,CAWRNLDRGSGNTIYF
TRBV11-2,TRBJ1-5,CASSLTDRQPQHF
TRBV6-1,TRBJ1-1,CASSEVYPGQGETFF
TRBV7-8,TRBJ2-7,CASSNQEGHFSYEQYF
TRBV4-3,TRBJ2-1,CASSQDGDIYNEQFF
TRBV10-3,TRBJ2-1,CAISKTGEQFF
TRBV6-4,TRBJ2-3,CASSEEWSTDTQYF
TRBV4-3,TRBJ1-2,CASSQDLGSRGYTF
TRBV27,TRBJ1-6,CASSSDSRDRDNSPLHF
TRBV15,TRBJ1-3,CATSRNPGGLGNTIYF
TRBV7-9,TRBJ1-3,CASSLNLRNTIYF
TRBV2,TRBJ1-2,CASSGGTGVIYGYTF
TRBV10-3,TRBJ1-1,CAISEPSGTGESFF
TRBV27,TRBJ2-1,CASSPGVAGAGEQFF
TRBV27,TRBJ1-5,CASSFRRPGRSNQPQHF
TRBV6-5,TRBJ2-4,CASSYSNRGVLSIQYF